Listed here are 26 T cell receptor beta chains from one sample, sequenced in a study of neoadjuvant anti-PD-1 for oral cavity cancer. Some clones are missing from TCRdb's copy, which holds only in-frame ones; the method was immunoSEQ multiplex PCR. Seen here are 70,000 to 95,000 clones, around 80% observed once, and the top ten hold approximately 3.4%. The sequences come from PBMCs, collected before nivolumab (anti-PD-1) treatment. These receptor sequences come from a person aged 40 to 85 with oral cavity squamous cell carcinoma.

This chain connects TRBV27 to TRBJ2-2; D gene unclear. There are 15 residues in the CDR3. V lost 3 bases, J lost 0 bases, and 8 bases lay in between. CDR1 is MNHEY and CDR2 is SMNVEV in the germline V gene (reference sequence). For the CDR3, the DNA is TGTGCCAGCAGTTTTGCGGTTCCGAACACCGGGGAGCTGTTTTTT. Translating gives CASSFAVPNTGELFF.

The rearrangement uses TRBV11-2 and TRBJ2-2; D remains ambiguous. CDR1 and CDR2 (germline): SGHAT, FQNNGV. The CDR3 contains 13 residues. Trimming left V 0 bases short and J 6 bases short, with 5 bases between. CDR3 bases: TGTGCCAGCAGCTTAGATACCCCCGGGGAGCTGTTTTTT. Protein product: CASSLDTPGELFF.

A few counts support this clone. V usage is TRBV7-9 and J usage is TRBJ2-2; weak D call: TRBD1 (6 bases). The CDR3 contains 14 residues. The V gene's germline CDR1 is SEHNR and CDR2 FQNEAQ (reference sequence). Trimming cost V 0 bases and J 6 bases, with 8 bases left between them. CDR3 DNA sequence: TGTGCCAGCAGCTTAGCGCCAGGGGCCGGGGAGCTGTTTTTT. Encoded protein: CASSLAPGAGELFF.

V gene TRBV29-1 combines with J gene TRBJ2-2, with a weak D call TRBD1 (6 bases). V lost 4 bases to trimming and J lost 4 bases, with 13 bases between them. This CDR3 contains 14 residues. Germline V CDR1 and CDR2: SQVTM, ANQGSEA. Here the CDR3 DNA reads TGCAGCGTTGTGAAGGGGGTGGGCACCGGGGAGCTGTTTTTT. It translates to CSVVKGVGTGELFF.

This chain uses TRBV2 with TRBJ2-6, with D hard to call. CDR3 length: 14 amino acids. The germline V and J ends were trimmed by 5 bases and 4 bases, with 9 bases remaining between them. Germline V CDR1 and CDR2: SNHLY, FYNNEI. As DNA, the CDR3 is TGTGCCAGCAGTCCCCTCGGAGGGGCCAACGTCCTGACTTTC. This translates into CASSPLGGANVLTF. Full variable domain (outside the CDR3, taken from reference TRBV2 and TRBJ2-6): EPEVTQTPSHQVTQMGQEVILRCVPISNHLYFYWYRQILGQKVEFLVSFYNNEISEKSEIFDDQFSVERPDGSNFTLKIRSTKLEDSAMYFCASSPLGGANVLTFGAGSRLTVL.

Only one count was recorded for this clone. CDR3 loop: CASRPRPEGGTDTQYF. In DNA, the CDR3 is TGTGCAAGTCGCCCGCGCCCCGAAGGGGGCACAGATACGCAGTATTTT. The chain couples TRBV12-2 to TRBJ2-3; the table's D call, TRBD1, was not checked against the DNA. TRBV12-2 is a pseudogene. The CDR3 length is 16 residues.

The J gene is TRBJ1-5, the V gene TRBV7-8, with TRBD1 identical over 10 bases. Germline V gives CDR1 SGHVS, CDR2 FQNEAQ. J gave up 2 bases and V 5 bases, and 3 bases lay outside the gene matches. The CDR3 runs to 15 residues. CDR3 sequence reads: CASSGTGAGNQPQHF. CDR3 in DNA: TGTGCCAGCAGCGGGACAGGGGCTGGCAATCAGCCCCAGCATTTT.

This chain links TRBV5-6 with TRBJ2-5; no clear D. In germline, CDR1 is SGHDT, CDR2 YYEEEE. The CDR3 totals 14 residues. Deletions cut 1 base from V and 2 bases from J, with 9 bases between. CDR3 region: CASSLRASQETQYF. The CDR3 bases are TGTGCCAGCAGCTTGCGGGCCTCGCAAGAGACCCAGTACTTC.

The rearrangement uses TRBV5-1 and TRBJ2-5; no definite D call. The CDR3 has 17 amino acids. Trimming shortened V by 0 bases and J by 3 bases, and 18 bases separated the two germline ends. Germline CDR1 reads SGHRS; CDR2 reads YFSETQ. CDR3 sequence: CASSLASSTAAKETQYF. CDR3 in DNA: TGCGCCAGCAGCTTGGCCAGTTCAACTGCAGCTAAAGAGACCCAGTACTTC.

The chain combines TRBV7-9 with TRBJ1-1; D is undetermined. Per the germline V gene, CDR1 is SEHNR and CDR2 is FQNEAQ (reference sequence). Between the trimmed V and J ends, which lost 5 bases and 3 bases, there was a span of 19 bases. The CDR3 length is 16 residues. CDR3 loop: CASSPLAFPRDTEAFF. The CDR3 DNA sequence: TGTGCCAGCAGCCCTTTAGCGTTCCCCCGGGACACTGAAGCTTTCTTT.

V and J are TRBV7-2 and TRBJ2-2, with D possibly being TRBD2 (7 bases). CDR1 and CDR2 from the germline V gene are SGHTA and FQGNSA. CDR3 length: 15 amino acids. V was shortened by 1 base and J by 6 bases, with 12 bases between the two germline ends. This CDR3 is CASSLGRGAAGELFF. The CDR3 bases are TGTGCCAGCAGCTTAGGACGGGGGGCTGCCGGGGAGCTGTTTTTT.

CDR3 region: CASSLESGLAGGASYEQYF. For the CDR3, the DNA is TGTGCCAGCAGCTTAGAATCGGGACTAGCGGGAGGTGCTTCCTACGAGCAGTACTTC. This chain connects TRBV7-8 to TRBJ2-7; 15 bases align to TRBD2. The CDR3 runs to 19 residues. Germline CDR1 and CDR2: SGHVS and FQNEAQ. V lost 1 base to trimming and J lost 1 base; unmatched junction nucleotides: 8.

The rearrangement links TRBV7-8 to TRBJ2-4, with D hard to call. CDR1 is SGHVS, CDR2 FQNEAQ, per germline. V was pared by 5 bases and J by 5 bases, with 16 bases between. This CDR3 is built from 15 residues. The CDR3 bases are TGTGCCAGCAGCCTGGGGTTGACTGTCCAAAACATTCAGTACTTC. This translates into CASSLGLTVQNIQYF.

The chain uses TRBV27 and TRBJ1-1, with TRBD1 identical over 9 bases. Germline CDR1 MNHEY, CDR2 SMNVEV (reference sequence). The CDR3 runs to 16 residues. The trim removed 4 bases at V and 1 base at J, leaving 7 bases unmatched. The DNA for the CDR3 is TGTGCCAGCAGTTCCCTCGGGGACAGGGCGAACACTGAAGCTTTCTTT. This encodes CASSSLGDRANTEAFF.

This rearrangement joins TRBV30 to TRBJ2-7; D is unclear. With 4 bases removed from V and 6 bases from J, the gap between germline ends came to 13 bases. The V gene's germline CDR1 is GTSNPN and CDR2 SVGIG (reference sequence). The CDR3 totals 12 residues. CDR3 sequence: CAWNQLSREQYF. CDR3 in DNA: TGTGCCTGGAACCAACTAAGCCGCGAGCAGTACTTC.

The chain uses TRBV5-1 and TRBJ1-1, with TRBD1 as a possible D gene (5 bases). The CDR3 has 15 amino acids. Trimming took 3 bases from V and 6 from J, leaving 18 bases between them. Germline V gene lookup returns CDR1 SGHRS and CDR2 YFSETQ. In nucleotides, the CDR3 is TGCGCCAGCAGCTCGGAGCAGGGAGGTTGGCCTGAAGCTTTCTTT. Translating gives CASSSEQGGWPEAFF.

The gene calls are TRBV5-4 and TRBJ2-1; D gene ambiguous. CDR1 SGHNT and CDR2 YYREEE come from the germline V gene (reference sequence). The CDR3 is 12 amino acids. Trimming removed 6 bases at V and 8 bases at J, with 12 bases between. In nucleotides, the CDR3 is TGTGCCAGCACCGACGCTAAAGATGAGCAGTTCTTC. Residues: CASTDAKDEQFF. The full variable domain, in which reference TRBV5-4 and TRBJ2-1 provide the parts outside the CDR3, is ETGVTQSPTHLIKTRGQQVTLRCSSQSGHNTVSWYQQALGQGPQFIFQYYREEENGRGNFPPRFSGLQFPNYSSELNVNALELDDSALYLCASTDAKDEQFFGPGTRLTVL.

The rearrangement joins TRBV2 to TRBJ1-2; no clear D gene. CDR1 is SNHLY and CDR2 is FYNNEI in the germline V gene. The ends were cut back, 4 bases at V and 4 bases at J, with 7 bases in the middle. CDR3 size: 12 residues. For the CDR3, the DNA is TGTGCCAGCAGTGTCCGGATCTATGGCTACACCTTC. This sequence encodes CASSVRIYGYTF.

This chain uses TRBV27 with TRBJ2-2, with D perhaps TRBD1 or TRBD2 (5 bases each). Trimming stripped 8 bases from V and 4 bases from J, with 17 bases between. Germline V gives CDR1 MNHEY, CDR2 SMNVEV (reference sequence). CDR3 length: 15 residues. CDR3: CASGSPGAGTGELFF. The CDR3 nucleotides read TGTGCCAGCGGATCCCCCGGGGCGGGCACCGGGGAGCTGTTTTTT.

The V call is TRBV7-6, the J call TRBJ2-3; 9 bases line up with TRBD1. The V and J ends lost 5 bases and 1 base, in that order; junction bases with no gene match: 10. CDR1 is SGHVS, CDR2 FNYEAQ, per germline. The CDR3 has 17 residues. The CDR3 sequence is CASSPVGGQGGTDTQYF. The CDR3 DNA is TGTGCCAGCAGCCCCGTTGGGGGACAGGGAGGCACAGATACGCAGTATTTT.

Only one count was recorded for this clone. This chain links TRBV7-3 with TRBJ1-2; weak D call: TRBD1 (5 bases). Per the germline V gene, CDR1 is SGHTA and CDR2 is FQGTGA. This CDR3 has 13 amino acids. The V gene lost 3 bases and the J gene lost 6 bases, with 11 bases spanning the gap. The CDR3 nucleotides are TGTGCCAGCAGCTTGAATCGAGGGGATGGCTACACCTTC. As protein: CASSLNRGDGYTF.

This clone occurred once. V is TRBV2 and J is TRBJ2-1, with D perhaps TRBD1 or TRBD2 (6 bases each). The germline CDR1 and CDR2 sequences are SNHLY and FYNNEI. Trimming cost V 5 bases and J 5 bases, with 16 bases left between them. The CDR3 is 15 amino acids. CDR3 nucleotide sequence: TGTGCCAGCAGTCCACGGGGCGGGACAAACAATGAGCAGTTCTTC. Amino acids: CASSPRGGTNNEQFF.

The chain has TRBV11-2 and TRBJ1-4; D might be TRBD1 (5 bases). Deletions cut 5 bases from V and 8 bases from J, with 9 bases between. From germline, CDR1 is SGHAT and CDR2 FQNNGV. This CDR3 region has 12 residues. CDR3 DNA sequence: TGTGCCAGCAGCCCAGGGCGCGAAAAACTGTTTTTT. This translates into CASSPGREKLFF.

This rearrangement joins TRBV30 to TRBJ2-1; D call uncertain. This CDR3 is built from 11 residues. The V and J ends lost 8 bases and 7 bases respectively, with 12 bases between them. The germline V gene has CDR1 GTSNPN and CDR2 SVGIG (reference sequence). DNA of the CDR3: TGTGCCGGCCGACGGAATAATGAGCAGTTCTTC. It translates to CAGRRNNEQFF.

V and J are TRBV30 and TRBJ2-1; D is ambiguous. V gave up 6 bases and J gave up 10 bases, with 13 bases separating them. The CDR3 loop spans 11 amino acids. The germline gives CDR1 GTSNPN, CDR2 SVGIG (reference sequence). The CDR3 is CACVKDGEQFF. DNA for the CDR3: TGTGCCTGCGTAAAAGACGGGGAGCAGTTCTTC.

The V call is TRBV19, the J call TRBJ2-1; 12 nucleotides agree with TRBD2. After removal of 5 bases from V and 2 bases from J, the junction contained 4 bases not matched to a gene. The CDR3 contains 16 residues. Per germline, CDR1 LNHDA and CDR2 SQIVND (reference sequence). The CDR3 region has the DNA TGTGCCAGTAGTGTTTGGACTAGCGGGACCTACAATGAGCAGTTCTTC. Translated: CASSVWTSGTYNEQFF.